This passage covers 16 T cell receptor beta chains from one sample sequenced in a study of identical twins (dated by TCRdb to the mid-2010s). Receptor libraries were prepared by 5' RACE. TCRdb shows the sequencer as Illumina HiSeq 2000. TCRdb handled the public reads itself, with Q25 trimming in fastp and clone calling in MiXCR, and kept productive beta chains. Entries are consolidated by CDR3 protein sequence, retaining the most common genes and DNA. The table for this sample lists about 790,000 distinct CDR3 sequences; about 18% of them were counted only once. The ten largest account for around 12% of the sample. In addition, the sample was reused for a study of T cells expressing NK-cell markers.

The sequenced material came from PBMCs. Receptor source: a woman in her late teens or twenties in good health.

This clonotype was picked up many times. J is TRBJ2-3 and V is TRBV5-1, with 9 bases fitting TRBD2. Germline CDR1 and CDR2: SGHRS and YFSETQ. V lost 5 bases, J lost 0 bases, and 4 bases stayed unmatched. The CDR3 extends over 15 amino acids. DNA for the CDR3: TGCGCCAGCAGGGCCGGGACTAGCAGCACAGATACGCAGTATTTT. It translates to CASRAGTSSTDTQYF.

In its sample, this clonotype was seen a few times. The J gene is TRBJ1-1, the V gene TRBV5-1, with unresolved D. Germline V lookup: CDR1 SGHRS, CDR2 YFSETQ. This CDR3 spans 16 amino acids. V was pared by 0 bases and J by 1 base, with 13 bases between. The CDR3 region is CASSLAGRASNTEAFF. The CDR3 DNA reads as TGCGCCAGCAGCTTGGCAGGCCGGGCCTCGAACACTGAAGCTTTCTTT.

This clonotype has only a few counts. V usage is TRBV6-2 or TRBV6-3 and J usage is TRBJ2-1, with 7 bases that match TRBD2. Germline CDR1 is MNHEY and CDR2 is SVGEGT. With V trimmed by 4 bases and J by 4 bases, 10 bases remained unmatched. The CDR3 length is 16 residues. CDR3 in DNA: TGTGCCAGCAGTTCCTACCTAGCGGAGCAATACAATGAGCAGTTCTTC. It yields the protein CASSSYLAEQYNEQFF.

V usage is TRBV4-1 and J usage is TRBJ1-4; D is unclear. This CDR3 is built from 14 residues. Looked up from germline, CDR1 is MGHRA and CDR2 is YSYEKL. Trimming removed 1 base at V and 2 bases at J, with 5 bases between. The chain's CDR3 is CASSQGWTNEKLFF. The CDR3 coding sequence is TGCGCCAGCAGCCAAGGGTGGACTAATGAAAAACTGTTTTTT.

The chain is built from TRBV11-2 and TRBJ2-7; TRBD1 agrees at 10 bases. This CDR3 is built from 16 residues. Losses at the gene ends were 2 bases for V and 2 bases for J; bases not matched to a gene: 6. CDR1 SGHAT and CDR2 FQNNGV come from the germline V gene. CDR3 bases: TGTGCCAGCAGCTTACTCCGGGACAGGGGCCCCTACGAGCAGTACTTC. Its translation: CASSLLRDRGPYEQYF.

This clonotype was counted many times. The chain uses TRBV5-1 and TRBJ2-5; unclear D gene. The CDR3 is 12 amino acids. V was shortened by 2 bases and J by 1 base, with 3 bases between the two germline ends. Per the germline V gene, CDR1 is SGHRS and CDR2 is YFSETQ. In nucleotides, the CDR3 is TGCGCCAGCAGCTTCGGCCAAGAGACCCAGTACTTC. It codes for CASSFGQETQYF. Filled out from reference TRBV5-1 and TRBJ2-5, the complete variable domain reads KAGVTQTPRYLIKTRGQQVTLSCSPISGHRSVSWYQQTPGQGLQFLFEYFSETQRNKGNFPGRFSGRQFSNSRSEMNVSTLELGDSALYLCASSFGQETQYFGPGTRLLVL.

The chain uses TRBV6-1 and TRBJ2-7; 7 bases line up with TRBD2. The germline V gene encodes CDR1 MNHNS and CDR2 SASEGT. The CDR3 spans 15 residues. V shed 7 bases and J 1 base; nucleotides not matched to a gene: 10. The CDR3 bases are TGTGCCAGCAACATCGGGGGGTACATATCCTACGAGCAGTACTTC. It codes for CASNIGGYISYEQYF.

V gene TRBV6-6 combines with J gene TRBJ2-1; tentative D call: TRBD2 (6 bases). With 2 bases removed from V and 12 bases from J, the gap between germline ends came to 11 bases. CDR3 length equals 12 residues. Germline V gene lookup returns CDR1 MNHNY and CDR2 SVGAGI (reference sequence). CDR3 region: CASSYRTSRQFF. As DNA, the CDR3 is TGTGCCAGCAGTTACCGTACTAGCAGGCAGTTCTTC.

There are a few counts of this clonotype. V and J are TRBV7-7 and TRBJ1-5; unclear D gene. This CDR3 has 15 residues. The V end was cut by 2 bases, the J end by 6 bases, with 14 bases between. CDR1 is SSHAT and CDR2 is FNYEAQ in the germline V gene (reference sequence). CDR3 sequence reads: CASSLYRSTPQPQHF. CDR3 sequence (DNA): TGTGCCAGCAGCTTATACAGATCTACCCCTCAGCCCCAGCATTTT. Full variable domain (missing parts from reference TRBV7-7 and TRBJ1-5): GAGVSQSPRYKVTKRGQDVTLRCDPISSHATLYWYQQALGQGPEFLTYFNYEAQPDKSGLPSDRFSAERPEGSISTLTIQRTEQRDSAMYRCASSLYRSTPQPQHFGDGTRLSIL.

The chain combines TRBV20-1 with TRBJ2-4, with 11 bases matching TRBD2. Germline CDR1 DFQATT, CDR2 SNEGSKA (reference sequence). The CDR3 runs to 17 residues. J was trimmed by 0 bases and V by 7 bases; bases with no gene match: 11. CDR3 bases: TGCAGTGTTACGACTAGCGGGATGGGGGTAGCCAAAAACATTCAGTACTTC. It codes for CSVTTSGMGVAKNIQYF.

The CDR3 region has the DNA TGTGCCAGCAGTTACTTCGGACAGGGCTACAATGAGCAGTTCTTC. It yields the protein CASSYFGQGYNEQFF. V usage is TRBV6-5 and J usage is TRBJ2-1; TRBD1 agrees at 8 bases. V dropped 1 base and J dropped 3; count of bases not matched to a gene: 2. The V gene's germline CDR1 is MNHEY and CDR2 SVGAGI. The CDR3 is 15 residues long.

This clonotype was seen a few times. DNA of the CDR3: TGTGCTAGTGCCTCTGGGATTAGCAATCAGCCCCAGCATTTT. The encoded protein is CASASGISNQPQHF. V usage is TRBV12-5 and J usage is TRBJ1-5; D gene unclear. Germline V gene data show CDR1 as LGHNT and CDR2 as FRNRAP. The CDR3 runs 14 residues. Trimming took off 7 bases at V and 0 bases at J, with 10 bases between the two ends.

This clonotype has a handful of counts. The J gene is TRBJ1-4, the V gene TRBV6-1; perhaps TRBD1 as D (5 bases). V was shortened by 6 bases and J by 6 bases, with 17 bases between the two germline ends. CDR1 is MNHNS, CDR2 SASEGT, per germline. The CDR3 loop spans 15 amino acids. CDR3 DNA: TGTGCCAGCAGCTCAGCCAGGGAGGAGGATGAAAAACTGTTTTTT. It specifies CASSSAREEDEKLFF.

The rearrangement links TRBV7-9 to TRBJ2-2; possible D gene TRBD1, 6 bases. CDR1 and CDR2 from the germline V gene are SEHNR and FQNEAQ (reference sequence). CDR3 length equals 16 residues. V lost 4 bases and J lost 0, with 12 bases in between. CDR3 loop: CASSSYTGPNTGELFF. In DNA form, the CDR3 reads TGTGCCAGCAGCTCTTACACAGGGCCGAACACCGGGGAGCTGTTTTTT.

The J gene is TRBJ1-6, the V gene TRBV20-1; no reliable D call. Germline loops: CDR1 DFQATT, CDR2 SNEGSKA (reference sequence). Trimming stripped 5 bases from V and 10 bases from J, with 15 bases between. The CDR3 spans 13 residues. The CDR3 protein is CSAGEGFLSPLHF. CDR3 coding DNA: TGCAGTGCTGGGGAAGGTTTTTTGTCACCCCTCCACTTT.

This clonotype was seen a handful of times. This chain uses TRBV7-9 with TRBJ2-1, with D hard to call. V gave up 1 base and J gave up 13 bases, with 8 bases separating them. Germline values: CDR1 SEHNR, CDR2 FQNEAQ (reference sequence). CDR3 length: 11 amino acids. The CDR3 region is CASSLGLDQFF. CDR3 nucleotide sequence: TGTGCCAGCAGCTTAGGTCTGGACCAGTTCTTC.